This section outlines one TCR beta chain sequence together with its context. No antigen is known for it. The sample is drawn from a study of Ad26.COV2.S vaccination and SARS-CoV-2 variants. Study-level results: Vaccine recipients surpassed placebo recipients in spike-specific TCR breadth.

The CDR3 has 13 residues. Germline CDR1 reads LNHDA; CDR2 reads SQIVND (reference sequence). The V end lost 4 bases, the J end lost 8 bases, and 14 bases lay between the germline ends. Sample treatment: over 15 received Ad26.COV2.S at low or high dose, single or two shots; about 5 received placebo; per-sample allocation not given. Samples analyzed were those drawn on day 63 after the first vaccine or placebo injection. Produced via immunoSEQ multiplex PCR; TCRdb's table is partial and in-frame only. Of approximately 500,000 clones in the sample, 70% to 90% are singletons; the top ten hold over 10%. The chain links TRBV19 to TRBJ1-2; D might be TRBD1 (6 bases). The specimen comprised peripheral blood, sampled in a trial of Ad26.COV2.S vaccine versus placebo. This receptor was taken from a person between 18 and 65 years old who received the Ad26.COV2.S COVID-19 vaccine or a placebo. The CDR3 spells CASSTVQGWGYTF. In DNA form, the CDR3 reads TGTGCCAGTAGTACCGTACAGGGTTGGGGCTACACCTTC. The whole variable domain, remainder taken from reference TRBV19 and TRBJ1-2, is DGGITQSPKYLFRKEGQNVTLSCEQNLNHDAMYWYRQDPGQGLRLIYYSQIVNDFQKGDIAEGYSVSREKKESFPLTVTSAQKNPTAFYLCASSTVQGWGYTFGSGTRLTVV.